One sample yielded the 3 T cell receptor beta chains listed below, sequenced in a study of cytomegalovirus exposure and HLA in healthy donors. This PCR relied on a set of 60 Vbeta primers and 13 Jbeta primers. Assay used: immunoSEQ multiplex PCR; TCRdb lists only in-frame clones, some missing. This table has some 180,000 clones, roughly three quarters appearing once. Sequencing was performed on PBMCs. Receptors originate from a male donor in good health and CMV-seronegative.

V is TRBV30 and J is TRBJ1-2; no clear D. Trimming shortened V by 1 base and J by 0 bases, and 15 bases separated the two germline ends. CDR3 length: 16 amino acids. CDR1 and CDR2 (germline): GTSNPN, SVGIG (reference sequence). Written as DNA, the CDR3 is TGTGCCTGGAGTGCCCTCCTGACATCTACTAACTATGGCTACACCTTC. As protein: CAWSALLTSTNYGYTF.

This clone appeared once. The J gene is TRBJ2-7, the V gene TRBV4-1, with D possibly TRBD2 on 6 matching bases. CDR1 is MGHRA, CDR2 YSYEKL, per germline. This CDR3 is built from 15 residues. V dropped 3 bases and J dropped 4 bases, with 16 bases sitting between them. CDR3 nucleotide sequence: TGCGCCAGCAGCCAGTCGGAGGGGCGGGGTTACGAGCAGTACTTC. It translates to CASSQSEGRGYEQYF.

The chain employs TRBV9 and TRBJ1-5, with D unclear. The ends were cut back, 0 bases at V and 6 bases at J, with 10 bases in the middle. Germline lookup yields CDR1 SGDLS and CDR2 YYNGEE. The CDR3 has 14 residues. The CDR3 bases are TGTGCCAGCAGCGTAGGCAGGAAATTTCAGCCCCAGCATTTT. This codes for CASSVGRKFQPQHF. The whole variable domain, filled in from reference TRBV9 and TRBJ1-5, reads DSGVTQTPKHLITATGQRVTLRCSPRSGDLSVYWYQQSLDQGLQFLIQYYNGEERAKGNILERFSAQQFPDLHSELNLSSLELGDSALYFCASSVGRKFQPQHFGDGTRLSIL.